This T cell receptor beta chain came from a study of T-cell memory formation after mild COVID-19. Study context: Clustering of TCRs was largely donor specific. General study findings and limits: In pre-infection memory, a portion of responding clones appeared, which suggested that cross-reactive memory joined. A second wave of clones peaked on day 37, and their SARS-CoV-2 specificity went unconfirmed.

Using its own MiXCR run on the 5' RACE reads, TCRdb lists one record per CDR3 protein. This sample has about 260,000 distinct CDR3 sequences; 8% to 10% occur once, and the top ten carry around a fifth. The CDR3 contains 14 residues. After removal of 4 bases from V and 5 bases from J, the junction contained 5 bases not matched to a gene. Many counts were recorded for this clonotype. What it recognizes is unknown. This receptor was taken from a man younger than 35 who had mild COVID-19 (a few samples of this study predate the infection). Cell type and time point are not known. The genes are TRBV12-3 or TRBV12-4 and TRBJ2-3; TRBD2 agrees at 8 bases. Input material: PBMCs or a T cell subset sorted from them (not recorded which). The DNA for the CDR3 is TGTGCCAGCAGTTACGGGGGGGCCGGAGATACGCAGTATTTT. This encodes CASSYGGAGDTQYF.